The next 3 T cell receptor beta chains were all read from a single sample in a study of neurological immune-mediated disorders. MiXCR, applied by TCRdb to the 5' RACE reads, yields one record per CDR3 protein. The sample shows about 46,000 distinct CDR3 sequences, about 2% of them seen only once. Sequencing input: PBMCs. The source is a woman between 35 and 50 years old with multiple sclerosis.

The sample holds many counts of this clonotype. The chain recombines TRBV5-1 with TRBJ1-1; D uncertain. CDR3 length equals 13 residues. The germline V gene has CDR1 SGHRS and CDR2 YFSETQ. Trimming took 0 bases from V and 4 from J, leaving 7 bases between them. The CDR3 region is CASSLGPRTEAFF. The CDR3 DNA is TGCGCCAGCAGCTTGGGACCCCGCACTGAAGCTTTCTTT.

In this sample, this clonotype turned up many times. The V call is TRBV20-1, the J call TRBJ2-2; D is perhaps TRBD2 (7 bases). The V and J ends lost 0 bases and 3 bases respectively, with 17 bases between them. Germline V gives CDR1 DFQATT, CDR2 SNEGSKA (reference sequence). This CDR3 has 17 residues. CDR3 sequence reads: CSARDGGARVDTGELFF. CDR3 DNA: TGCAGTGCTAGAGATGGGGGGGCCAGGGTGGACACCGGGGAGCTGTTTTTT.

This clonotype came up many times. The chain links TRBV7-9 to TRBJ2-1, with 7 nucleotides matching TRBD1. This CDR3 comprises 15 residues. V dropped 5 bases and J dropped 4; count of bases not matched to a gene: 8. Per germline, CDR1 SEHNR and CDR2 FQNEAQ (reference sequence). CDR3 coding DNA: TGTGCCAGCAGCCGTTACCTACAGGGGTACAATGAGCAGTTCTTC. This encodes CASSRYLQGYNEQFF.